The entry that follows covers one T cell receptor beta chain sequence. The antigen remains undetermined. This entry is derived from a study of graft-versus-host responses after intestinal transplantation. Germline loops: CDR1 SGHRS, CDR2 YFSETQ. After removal of 0 bases from V and 2 bases from J, the junction contained 2 bases not matched to a gene. The CDR3 sequence is 15 residues long. Points from the study as a whole: The marrow of recipients harbored GvH clones, and ileum or blood showed some of them first.

TCRdb keeps only in-frame clones here, not all; method: immunoSEQ multiplex PCR. The sample lists 96,000 or so clones, roughly nine tenths seen once, with approximately 0.17% in the top ten. Sample: unstimulated CD4+ T cells sorted from spleen or lymph node cells, taken before intestinal transplant. The TCR was taken from a human donor who received an intestinal transplant. This chain connects TRBV5-1 to TRBJ1-1, with TRBD1 matching over 9 bases. In DNA, the CDR3 is TGCGCCAGCAGCTTGGGACAGGGGGGTAACACTGAAGCTTTCTTT. This gives the protein CASSLGQGGNTEAFF.